One and the same sample provided the 28 T cell receptor beta chains below, sequenced in a study of control samples from healthy donors and cancer patients. Measured with immunoSEQ multiplex PCR; TCRdb has only the in-frame clones, and not every one. The sample has roughly 34,000 clones, approximately 86% seen once; the top ten hold about 1.5%. Sequenced sample: PBMCs. The receptors were gathered from a woman aged 40 to 55 with lung cancer.

This rearrangement joins TRBV3-1 (or the pseudogene TRBV3-2) to TRBJ2-6; D not resolved. Per germline, CDR1 LGHDT and CDR2 YNNKEL (reference sequence). V was pared by 4 bases and J by 4 bases, with 11 bases between. This CDR3 has 15 residues. CDR3: CASSPAEAGANVLTF. CDR3 sequence (DNA): TGTGCCAGCAGCCCGGCCGAAGCGGGGGCCAACGTCCTGACTTTC.

The chain couples TRBV15 to TRBJ2-7; the D gene is possibly TRBD1 (5 bases). The CDR3 is 14 amino acids. V lost 1 base to trimming and J lost 5 bases, with 12 bases between them. Germline values: CDR1 LNHNV, CDR2 YYDKDF (reference sequence). CDR3 protein: CATSRGKQVNEQYF. CDR3 bases: TGTGCCACCAGCAGAGGGAAACAGGTTAACGAGCAGTACTTC. The variable domain in full, completed from reference TRBV15 and TRBJ2-7, reads DAMVIQNPRYQVTQFGKPVTLSCSQTLNHNVMYWYQQKSSQAPKLLFHYYDKDFNNEADTPDNFQSRRPNTSFCFLDIRSPGLGDTAMYLCATSRGKQVNEQYFGPGTRLTVT.

The V gene is TRBV7-2, the J gene TRBJ1-1; no firm D call. V was cut by 1 base and J by 7 bases, with 10 bases left in between. The CDR3 covers 13 residues. The germline CDR1 and CDR2 sequences are SGHTA and FQGNSA. The CDR3 spells CASSLGQWVEAFF. The CDR3 nucleotides are TGTGCCAGCAGCTTAGGGCAGTGGGTTGAAGCTTTCTTT.

The chain is built from TRBV27 and TRBJ1-3, with D perhaps matching TRBD1 (6 bases). Looked up from germline, CDR1 is MNHEY and CDR2 is SMNVEV (reference sequence). The V end was cut by 3 bases, the J end by 4 bases, with 13 bases between. The length of the CDR3 is 15 residues. The CDR3 sequence is CASSFTGASGNTIYF. The CDR3, as DNA: TGTGCCAGCAGTTTTACGGGGGCGTCGGGAAACACCATATATTTT.

V is TRBV16 and J is TRBJ1-5; TRBD1 is a possible D gene (6 bases). V shed 6 bases and J shed 9 bases, with 18 bases lying between them. Germline CDR1 KGHSY, CDR2 FQNENV. This CDR3 region has 14 residues. The CDR3 reads CASSLRQDPGPQHF. CDR3 DNA sequence: TGTGCCAGCAGTCTTCGACAGGACCCGGGGCCCCAGCATTTT. Complete variable domain (other parts from reference TRBV16 and TRBJ1-5): GEEVAQTPKHLVRGEGQKAKLYCAPIKGHSYVFWYQQVLKNEFKFLISFQNENVFDETGMPKERFSAKCLPNSPCSLEIQATKLEDSAVYFCASSLRQDPGPQHFGDGTRLSIL.

The V and J genes are TRBV3-1 (or the pseudogene TRBV3-2) and TRBJ2-3; TRBD2 agrees at 10 bases. The junction had 7 bases not matched to a gene; V was cut back by 2 bases and J by 2 bases. Germline CDR1 LGHDT, CDR2 YNNKEL (reference sequence). CDR3 length: 17 residues. DNA of the CDR3: TGTGCCAGCAGCCAATTGCCAGCGGGGGGGGTCACAGATACGCAGTATTTT. Translated, it gives CASSQLPAGGVTDTQYF.

The DNA for the CDR3 is TGTGCCAGCAGCGTAGCTACGTTCTCCTACGAGCAGTACTTC. It codes for CASSVATFSYEQYF. The V and J genes are TRBV9 and TRBJ2-7; D is unclear. Germline values: CDR1 SGDLS, CDR2 YYNGEE. Trimming left V 0 bases short and J 0 bases short, with 7 bases between. CDR3 length: 14 amino acids.

The chain links TRBV29-1 to TRBJ1-1, with D unclear. Trimming took off 0 bases at V and 4 bases at J, with 6 bases between the two ends. This CDR3 region has 12 residues. In germline, CDR1 is SQVTM, CDR2 ANQGSEA. CDR3 region: CSVEERGTEAFF. DNA for the CDR3: TGCAGCGTTGAAGAGCGGGGCACTGAAGCTTTCTTT.

The chain uses TRBV28 and TRBJ2-3, with a tentative D call TRBD2 (7 bases). The CDR3 extends over 15 amino acids. Trimming shortened V by 5 bases and J by 5 bases, and 17 bases separated the two germline ends. Germline assignment: CDR1 MDHEN and CDR2 SYDVKM. CDR3 sequence: CASSPEGGARDTQYF. In DNA form, the CDR3 reads TGTGCCAGCAGTCCGGAGGGGGGGGCGAGAGATACGCAGTATTTT.

Regarding this clone: Different DNA sequences within this sample yield the same CDR3. The rearrangement uses TRBV11-3 and TRBJ2-7; 8 bases align to TRBD2. With V trimmed by 5 bases and J by 7 bases, 10 bases remained unmatched. The CDR3 sequence is 14 residues long. Germline V gives CDR1 SGHNT, CDR2 YENEEA. DNA for the CDR3: TGTGCCAGCAGCCGTGCGCGGGGCGGGGGGGAGCAGTACTTC. Amino acids: CASSRARGGGEQYF.

The chain uses TRBV7-2 and TRBJ2-4; D is unclear. Germline V gene lookup returns CDR1 SGHTA and CDR2 FQGNSA. This CDR3 has 15 amino acids. V lost 1 base, J lost 0 bases, and 7 bases lay in between. The CDR3 bases are TGTGCCAGCAGCTTAGGTCGGCTAGCCAAAAACATTCAGTACTTC. It is translated as CASSLGRLAKNIQYF.

The CDR3 sequence is CASSQGRDRGGYEQYF. CDR3 bases: TGTGCCAGCAGCCAGGGAAGGGACAGGGGAGGTTACGAGCAGTACTTC. The chain links TRBV3-1 (or the pseudogene TRBV3-2) to TRBJ2-7; TRBD1 matches at 10 bases. The CDR3 sequence is 16 residues long. Germline V gene data show CDR1 as LGHDT and CDR2 as YNNKEL (reference sequence). V lost 3 bases, J lost 4 bases, and 9 bases stayed unmatched.

The genes are TRBV12-5 and TRBJ2-1; the D gene could be TRBD1 or TRBD2 (6 bases each). The CDR3 is 15 amino acids. Deletions cut 5 bases from V and 4 bases from J, with 15 bases between. Germline CDR1 is LGHNT and CDR2 is FRNRAP. CDR3 amino acids: CASGGEGGRYNEQFF. The CDR3 coding sequence is TGTGCTAGTGGTGGCGAGGGGGGCAGGTACAATGAGCAGTTCTTC. Full variable domain (outside the CDR3, taken from reference TRBV12-5 and TRBJ2-1): DARVTQTPRHKVTEMGQEVTMRCQPILGHNTVFWYRQTMMQGLELLAYFRNRAPLDDSGMPKDRFSAEMPDATLATLKIQPSEPRDSAVYFCASGGEGGRYNEQFFGPGTRLTVL.

This clone has only a few counts. The rearrangement links TRBV28 to TRBJ1-1; possible D gene TRBD1, 5 bases. The ends were cut back, 6 bases at V and 3 bases at J, with 20 bases in the middle. This CDR3 spans 16 amino acids. From germline, CDR1 is MDHEN and CDR2 SYDVKM. The CDR3 bases are TGTGCCAGCAGGCCCGACCCTCGAGGGGCTGACACTGAAGCTTTCTTT. Translated: CASRPDPRGADTEAFF.

The sample holds a few counts of this clone. The gene calls are TRBV7-9 and TRBJ1-1; D remains unclear. This CDR3 has 15 residues. CDR1 and CDR2 from the germline V gene are SEHNR and FQNEAQ (reference sequence). V was shortened by 5 bases and J by 0 bases, with 13 bases between the two germline ends. The DNA for the CDR3 is TGTGCCAGCAGCGCCCCGGGCAGATTGAACACTGAAGCTTTCTTT. This codes for CASSAPGRLNTEAFF.

This chain links TRBV12-3 or TRBV12-4 with TRBJ2-1, with 7 bases identical to TRBD1. After removal of 7 bases from V and 4 bases from J, the junction contained 4 bases not matched to a gene. The CDR3 spans 13 residues. Here the CDR3 reads CASTYRGYNEQFF. The CDR3 DNA sequence: TGTGCCAGCACCTACAGGGGTTACAATGAGCAGTTCTTC.

The V gene is TRBV11-2, the J gene TRBJ2-5, with D possibly TRBD2 on 5 matching bases. The germline CDR1 and CDR2 sequences are SGHAT and FQNNGV. This CDR3 comprises 14 residues. V was cut by 7 bases and J by 5 bases, with 17 bases left in between. The DNA for the CDR3 is TGTGCCAGCACATCGGGATTCCCCCCTGAGACCCAGTACTTC. Amino acid sequence: CASTSGFPPETQYF.

The V gene is TRBV9, the J gene TRBJ2-7, with a tentative D call TRBD2 (6 bases). Germline V gene data show CDR1 as SGDLS and CDR2 as YYNGEE. The CDR3 is 13 amino acids. Deletions cut 7 bases from V and 3 bases from J, with 14 bases between. The CDR3 nucleotides are TGTGCCAGCGGGAACGGGGGAGACTACGAGCAGTACTTC. As protein: CASGNGGDYEQYF.

V gene TRBV18 combines with J gene TRBJ1-6, with D unresolved. CDR1 and CDR2 (germline): KGHSH, LQKENI. The V end lost 3 bases, the J end lost 2 bases, and 8 bases lay between the germline ends. The CDR3 totals 15 residues. In nucleotides, the CDR3 is TGTGCCAGCTCACCCAACAGCCCCTATAATTCACCCCTCCACTTT. Its protein is CASSPNSPYNSPLHF.

This sequence joins TRBV6-1 and TRBJ1-2; tentative D call: TRBD1 (6 bases). V lost 2 bases and J 4 bases, leaving 14 bases between the germline ends. The CDR3 loop spans 15 amino acids. The germline CDR1 and CDR2 sequences are MNHNS and SASEGT. CDR3 amino acids: CASSERTGRGYGYTF. CDR3 coding DNA: TGTGCCAGCAGTGAACGTACAGGGAGGGGCTATGGCTACACCTTC.

The chain links TRBV11-1 to TRBJ2-3, with 8 positions matching TRBD2. The CDR3 is made up of 15 amino acids. The J segment lost 4 bases and the V segment lost 5 bases, leaving 8 bases of the junction unmatched. Germline V gene lookup returns CDR1 SGHAT and CDR2 FQDESV (reference sequence). CDR3 amino acids: CASSIVGTRADTQYF. CDR3 sequence (DNA): TGTGCCAGCAGCATCGTCGGGACTAGGGCAGATACGCAGTATTTT.

This clone was seen a few times. CDR3 DNA: TGTGCCAGCAGCCAAGTCCGGACTGAAGCTTTCTTT. Translation: CASSQVRTEAFF. The rearrangement links TRBV3-1 (or the pseudogene TRBV3-2) to TRBJ1-1, with no clear D. The CDR3 totals 12 residues. Germline CDR1 reads LGHDT; CDR2 reads YNNKEL (reference sequence). With 1 base removed from V and 5 bases from J, the gap between germline ends came to 5 bases.

The chain joins TRBV5-1 to TRBJ1-4; possible D gene TRBD1, 6 bases. This CDR3 comprises 18 residues. Trimming left V 2 bases short and J 8 bases short, with 25 bases between. Germline values: CDR1 SGHRS, CDR2 YFSETQ. In DNA form, the CDR3 reads TGCGCCAGCAGCTTAACTCCAACAGGTGGGGGGCGAGGAGAAAAACTGTTTTTT. Protein: CASSLTPTGGGRGEKLFF.

The chain recombines TRBV5-1 with TRBJ2-7, with TRBD1 matching over 7 bases. CDR3 size: 14 residues. Germline lookup yields CDR1 SGHRS and CDR2 YFSETQ. V lost 2 bases, J lost 5 bases, and 7 bases stayed unmatched. This CDR3 is CASSLNRGSDEQYF. The CDR3 nucleotides are TGCGCCAGCAGCTTAAACAGGGGTAGCGACGAGCAGTACTTC.

The CDR3 here is CASSLEAQGIYEQYF. CDR3 in DNA: TGTGCCAGCAGCTTAGAGGCCCAGGGGATCTACGAGCAGTACTTC. The chain joins TRBV11-3 to TRBJ2-7, with a tentative D call TRBD1 (6 bases). The CDR3 sequence is 15 residues long. From germline, CDR1 is SGHNT and CDR2 YENEEA. The V and J ends lost 0 bases and 3 bases respectively, with 12 bases between them.

This clone is a singleton in its sample. V usage is TRBV19 and J usage is TRBJ2-2, with 7 positions matching TRBD2. The CDR3 is 13 amino acids. Per germline, CDR1 LNHDA and CDR2 SQIVND (reference sequence). The V segment lost 5 bases and the J segment 4 bases; nucleotides outside the gene matches: 1. The CDR3 DNA reads as TGTGCCAGTAGTCCGGGGGGCACCGGGGAGCTGTTTTTT. Translation: CASSPGGTGELFF.

The V call is TRBV7-9, the J call TRBJ1-5; D is unresolved. The germline V and J ends were trimmed by 5 bases and 6 bases, with 8 bases remaining between them. Germline CDR1 SEHNR, CDR2 FQNEAQ (reference sequence). This CDR3 has 12 residues. The CDR3 DNA reads as TGTGCCAGCAGCCTGATATCTCAGCCCCAGCATTTT. This sequence encodes CASSLISQPQHF.

The V call is TRBV7-3, the J call TRBJ2-3; 8 bases line up with TRBD2. V lost 4 bases to trimming and J lost 1 base; unmatched junction nucleotides: 7. Per the germline V gene, CDR1 is SGHTA and CDR2 is FQGTGA. This CDR3 contains 16 residues. CDR3 sequence (DNA): TGTGCCAGCAGCTCTCAAGCGGGGGCTGGCACAGATACGCAGTATTTT. It is translated as CASSSQAGAGTDTQYF.